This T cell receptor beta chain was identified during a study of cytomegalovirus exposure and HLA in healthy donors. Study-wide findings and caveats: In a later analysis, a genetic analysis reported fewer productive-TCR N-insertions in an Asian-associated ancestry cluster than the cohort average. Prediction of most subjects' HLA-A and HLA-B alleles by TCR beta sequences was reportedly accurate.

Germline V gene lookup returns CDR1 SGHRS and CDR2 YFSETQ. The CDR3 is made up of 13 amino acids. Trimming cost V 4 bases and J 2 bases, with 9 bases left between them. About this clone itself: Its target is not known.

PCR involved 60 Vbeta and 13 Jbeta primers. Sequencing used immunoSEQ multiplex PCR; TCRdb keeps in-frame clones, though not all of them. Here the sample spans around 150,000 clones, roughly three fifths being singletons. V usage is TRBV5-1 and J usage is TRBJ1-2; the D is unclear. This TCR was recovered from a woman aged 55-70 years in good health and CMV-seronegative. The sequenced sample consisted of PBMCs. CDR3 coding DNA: TGCGCCAGCAGCATGGGCGGCAACTATGGCTACACCTTC. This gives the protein CASSMGGNYGYTF.